This T cell receptor (beta chain) appears in the sequencing data of a study of post-analysis software for immune sequencing data. Study-level background: Recorded subtypes: relapsing-remitting, secondary progressive, progressive-relapsing; some patients unannotated.

Study-level results: Five or six TRBV segments were significantly more frequent in patients than in controls. TRBV5-6, TRBV5-1 and TRBV20-1 were among these segments. For normalized Chao1 diversity, multiple sclerosis patients scored significantly lower than controls did.

Concerning this clonotype itself: Its cognate antigen is unknown.

Libraries were made from TCR beta cDNA, and they carried unique molecular identifiers. Input populations of about 0.9 to 10 million T cells gave rise to some 500,000 cDNA molecules. TCRdb called the PCR reads again in MiXCR, with one record for every CDR3 protein. Of about 500,000 distinct CDR3 sequences listed, around 40% are singletons. The germline V gene encodes CDR1 LNHNV and CDR2 YYDKDF (reference sequence). Trimming took off 1 base at V and 1 base at J, with 10 bases between the two ends. CDR3 length: 16 amino acids. The clonotype was recovered from a girl aged 5 to 17 with multiple sclerosis. The chain carries TRBV15 and TRBJ1-4; D remains unclear. The sequencing sample was made of blood. The CDR3: CATSRGRGITNEKLFF. DNA of the CDR3: TGTGCCACCAGCAGAGGTCGAGGGATAACTAATGAAAAACTGTTTTTT.